This T cell receptor (beta chain) derives from a study of shared clonotypes between healthy human individuals. Study findings and constraints: In general, naive subsets displayed greater estimated richness than memory subsets did.

The method was immunoSEQ multiplex PCR; TCRdb's version includes in-frame clones alone and lacks a portion of them. The sample holds 2,500,000 or so clones, 80% to 95% seen once. This CDR3 spans 17 amino acids. Germline lookup yields CDR1 SGHRS and CDR2 YFSETQ. Unmatched junction bases numbered 8, after V lost 0 bases and J lost 4 bases. Note on this clone: Its antigen is not known.

This chain links TRBV5-1 with TRBJ2-1, with 9 bases matching TRBD2. The TCR comes from a young man in good health. Some clones in this sample may be carry-over from other donors' samples. The sample consisted of naive CD4+ T cells from PBMCs. Documented subset: CD45RA+ positively selected. CDR3 residues: CASSLGIAGGPYNEQFF. CDR3 in DNA: TGCGCCAGCAGCTTGGGTATCGCGGGAGGGCCTTACAATGAGCAGTTCTTC.